Following are 8 T cell receptor beta chains from one sample sequenced in a study of blood T cell repertoires in COVID-19. Some clones are missing from TCRdb's copy, which holds only in-frame ones; the method was immunoSEQ multiplex PCR. In the table there are 30,000 to 40,000 clones, more than 90% of which are singletons. Sequences were obtained from peripheral blood. Receptors originate from an elderly woman with acute or convalescent COVID-19.

V and J are TRBV9 and TRBJ1-3; the D gene is possibly TRBD1 (6 bases). This CDR3 is built from 15 residues. V lost 3 bases to trimming and J lost 4 bases, with 14 bases between them. Per germline, CDR1 SGDLS and CDR2 YYNGEE. CDR3 sequence reads: CASSDRTGTGNTIYF. The CDR3 nucleotides read TGTGCCAGCAGCGACCGAACAGGGACGGGAAACACCATATATTTT. Supplemented by reference TRBV9 and TRBJ1-3, the full variable domain reads DSGVTQTPKHLITATGQRVTLRCSPRSGDLSVYWYQQSLDQGLQFLIQYYNGEERAKGNILERFSAQQFPDLHSELNLSSLELGDSALYFCASSDRTGTGNTIYFGEGSWLTVV.

This clone was picked up one time. The same CDR3 is also encoded by other DNA sequences in this sample. The chain is built from TRBV13 and TRBJ2-5; 11 bases align to TRBD2. Trimming removed 3 bases from V and 5 bases from J; junction bases left unmatched: 5. This CDR3 is 15 amino acids long. Germline CDR1 PRHDT, CDR2 FYEKMQ (reference sequence). CDR3 in amino acids: CASSFRASGGETQYF. In nucleotides, the CDR3 is TGTGCCAGCAGCTTCCGGGCTAGCGGGGGGGAGACCCAGTACTTC. Supplemented by reference TRBV13 and TRBJ2-5, the full variable domain reads AAGVIQSPRHLIKEKRETATLKCYPIPRHDTVYWYQQGPGQDPQFLISFYEKMQSDKGSIPDRFSAQQFSDYHSELNMSSLELGDSALYFCASSFRASGGETQYFGPGTRLLVL.

This clone was found a few times. The chain recombines TRBV7-9 with TRBJ1-4; TRBD1 is a possible D gene (5 bases). The CDR3 is 15 amino acids. V lost 2 bases and J 1 base, leaving 8 bases between the germline ends. Germline V gene lookup returns CDR1 SEHNR and CDR2 FQNEAQ (reference sequence). Here the CDR3 DNA reads TGTGCCAGCAGCTTATTGGGGGGAACTAATGAAAAACTGTTTTTT. The encoded protein is CASSLLGGTNEKLFF.

The genes are TRBV20-1 and TRBJ1-1, with TRBD1 matching 9 bases. Trimming took 3 bases from V and 8 from J; bases not matched to a gene: 13. The CDR3 length is 15 residues. Germline-derived CDR1 and CDR2 are DFQATT and SNEGSKA (reference sequence). CDR3 bases: TGCAGTGCTAGTGCAGCCGGGACAGGGAATCGGGAAGCTTTCTTT. Protein: CSASAAGTGNREAFF.

The chain carries TRBV15 and TRBJ2-7; TRBD2 agrees at 9 bases. CDR1 and CDR2 from the germline V gene are LNHNV and YYDKDF (reference sequence). Unmatched junction bases numbered 4, after V lost 6 bases and J lost 4 bases. The CDR3 consists of 13 residues. The CDR3 sequence is CATSVRGGYEQYF. CDR3 DNA sequence: TGTGCCACCAGTGTGCGGGGGGGTTACGAGCAGTACTTC. Full variable domain (outside the CDR3, taken from reference TRBV15 and TRBJ2-7): DAMVIQNPRYQVTQFGKPVTLSCSQTLNHNVMYWYQQKSSQAPKLLFHYYDKDFNNEADTPDNFQSRRPNTSFCFLDIRSPGLGDTAMYLCATSVRGGYEQYFGPGTRLTVT.

This chain links TRBV2 with TRBJ1-4, with D possibly being TRBD1 (5 bases). Germline values: CDR1 SNHLY, CDR2 FYNNEI. This CDR3 spans 15 amino acids. Trimming removed 2 bases from V and 8 bases from J, with 15 bases in between. Written as DNA, the CDR3 is TGTGCCAGCAGTGAATCAGGCAGGGCTGGGGAAAAACTGTTTTTT. It is translated as CASSESGRAGEKLFF.

This chain connects TRBV6-1 to TRBJ1-1, with a possible D match to TRBD1 (6 bases). Germline assignment: CDR1 MNHNS and CDR2 SASEGT. CDR3 length: 16 amino acids. V was shortened by 3 bases and J by 2 bases, with 16 bases between the two germline ends. CDR3 in amino acids: CASSDWTANINTEAFF. CDR3 in DNA: TGTGCCAGCAGTGATTGGACAGCCAACATAAACACTGAAGCTTTCTTT.

The chain employs TRBV5-4 and TRBJ2-5; D gene ambiguous. This CDR3 region has 14 residues. Per germline, CDR1 SGHNT and CDR2 YYREEE (reference sequence). V was clipped by 0 bases and J by 5 bases, with 11 bases between them. The CDR3 DNA is TGTGCCAGCAGCTTGGGGCGGAGACGGGAGACCCAGTACTTC. Its protein is CASSLGRRRETQYF.